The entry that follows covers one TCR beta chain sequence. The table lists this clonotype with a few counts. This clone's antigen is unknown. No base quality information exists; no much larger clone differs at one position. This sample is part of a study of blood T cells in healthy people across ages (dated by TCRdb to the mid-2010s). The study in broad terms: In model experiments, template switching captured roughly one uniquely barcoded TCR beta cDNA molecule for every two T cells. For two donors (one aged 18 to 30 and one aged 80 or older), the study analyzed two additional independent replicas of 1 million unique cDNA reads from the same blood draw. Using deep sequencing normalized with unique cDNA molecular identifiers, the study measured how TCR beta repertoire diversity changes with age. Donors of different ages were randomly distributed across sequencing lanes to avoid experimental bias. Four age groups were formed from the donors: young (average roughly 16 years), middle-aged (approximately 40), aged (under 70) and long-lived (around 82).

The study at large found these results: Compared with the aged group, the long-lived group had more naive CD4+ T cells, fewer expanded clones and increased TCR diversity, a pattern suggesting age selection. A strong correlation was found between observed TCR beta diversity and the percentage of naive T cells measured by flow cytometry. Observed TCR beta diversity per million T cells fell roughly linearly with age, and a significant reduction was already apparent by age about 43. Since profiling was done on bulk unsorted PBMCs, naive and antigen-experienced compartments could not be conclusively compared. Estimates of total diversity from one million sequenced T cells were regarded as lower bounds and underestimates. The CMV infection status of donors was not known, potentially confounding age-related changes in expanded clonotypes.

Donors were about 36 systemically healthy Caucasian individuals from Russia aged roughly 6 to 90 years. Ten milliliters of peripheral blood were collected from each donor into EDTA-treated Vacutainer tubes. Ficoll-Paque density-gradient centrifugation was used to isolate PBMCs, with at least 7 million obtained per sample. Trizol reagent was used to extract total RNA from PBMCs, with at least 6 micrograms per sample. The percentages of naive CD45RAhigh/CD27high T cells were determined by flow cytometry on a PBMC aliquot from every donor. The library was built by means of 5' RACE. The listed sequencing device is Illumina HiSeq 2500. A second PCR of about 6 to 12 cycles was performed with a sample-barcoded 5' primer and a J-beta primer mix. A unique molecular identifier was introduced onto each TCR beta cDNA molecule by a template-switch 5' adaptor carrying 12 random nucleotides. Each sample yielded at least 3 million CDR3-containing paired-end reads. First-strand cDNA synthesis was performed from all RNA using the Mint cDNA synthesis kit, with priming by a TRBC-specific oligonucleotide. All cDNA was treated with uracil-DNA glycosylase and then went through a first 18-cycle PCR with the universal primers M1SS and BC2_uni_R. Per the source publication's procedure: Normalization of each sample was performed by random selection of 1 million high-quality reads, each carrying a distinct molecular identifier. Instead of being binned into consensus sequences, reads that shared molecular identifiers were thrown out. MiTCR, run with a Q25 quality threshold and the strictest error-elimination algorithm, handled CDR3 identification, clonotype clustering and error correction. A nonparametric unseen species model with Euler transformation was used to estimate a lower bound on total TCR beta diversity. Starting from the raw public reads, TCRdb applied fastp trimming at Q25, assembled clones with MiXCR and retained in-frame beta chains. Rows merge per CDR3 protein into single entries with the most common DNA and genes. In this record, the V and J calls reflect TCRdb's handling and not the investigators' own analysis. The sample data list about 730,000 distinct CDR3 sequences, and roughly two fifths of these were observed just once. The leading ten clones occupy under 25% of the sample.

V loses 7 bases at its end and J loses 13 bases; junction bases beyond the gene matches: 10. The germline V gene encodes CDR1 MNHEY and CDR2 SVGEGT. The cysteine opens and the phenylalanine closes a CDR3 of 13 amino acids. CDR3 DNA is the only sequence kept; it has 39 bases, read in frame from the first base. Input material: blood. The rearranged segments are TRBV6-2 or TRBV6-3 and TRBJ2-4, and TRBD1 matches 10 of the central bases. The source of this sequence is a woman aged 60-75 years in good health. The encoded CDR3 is CASIRQGAREQYF. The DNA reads TGTGCCAGCATTCGACAGGGGGCACGTGAGCAGTACTTC.